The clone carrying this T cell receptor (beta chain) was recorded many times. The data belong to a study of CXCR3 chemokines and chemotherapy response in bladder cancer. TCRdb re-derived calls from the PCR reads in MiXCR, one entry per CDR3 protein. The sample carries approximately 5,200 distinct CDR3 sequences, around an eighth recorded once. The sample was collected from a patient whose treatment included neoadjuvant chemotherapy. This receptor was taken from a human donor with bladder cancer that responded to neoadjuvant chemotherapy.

Here the CDR3 reads CSAKSGESTDTQYF. The CDR3 DNA reads as TGCAGTGCTAAGAGCGGGGAGAGCACAGATACGCAGTATTTT. The chain couples TRBV20-1 to TRBJ2-3, with TRBD2 matching over 7 bases. The germline CDR1 and CDR2 sequences are DFQATT and SNEGSKA (reference sequence). Trimming removed 4 bases from V and 0 bases from J; junction bases left unmatched: 4. The CDR3 extends over 14 amino acids.